This is a list of T cell receptor beta chains from one sample in a study of regulatory T cells in long-lasting Graves disease. TCRdb passed the multiplex PCR reads through MiXCR, listing each CDR3 protein once. The data hold approximately 690,000 distinct CDR3 sequences, with about 32% observed a single time. The input for sequencing was peripheral blood mononuclear cells (PBMCs), taken when the disease was refractory, from a patient treated with antithyroid drugs. The source is a female donor with Graves disease. Both conserved end residues are part of each CDR3. The D gene is left open where the match is weak. Some rows have no size entry. The others give once, few or many, or a class for an expanded clone.

V gene: TRBV12-3/TRBV12-4; D gene: .; clone size: few; J gene: TRBJ1-1; CDR3 DNA: TGTGCCGGCAGTTCGGGGACATTGGGTGACACTGAAGCTTTCTTT; CDR3 protein: CAGSSGTLGDTEAFF
V gene: TRBV20-1; D gene: .; clone size: .; J gene: TRBJ1-4; CDR3 DNA: TGCAGTGCACCTCGTACAGGGACACCTAATGAAAAACTGTTTTTT; CDR3 protein: CSAPRTGTPNEKLFF
V gene: TRBV12-3/TRBV12-4; D gene: TRBD1; clone size: many; J gene: TRBJ1-2; CDR3 DNA: TGTGCCAGCAGTTTCAGGGGGCTAGGGGGCTACACCTTC; CDR3 protein: CASSFRGLGGYTF
V gene: TRBV6-4; D gene: TRBD2; clone size: few; J gene: TRBJ2-5; CDR3 DNA: TGTGCCAGCAGTTACTCGTGGACGGGAGGGCGGGAGACCCAGTACTTC; CDR3 protein: CASSYSWTGGRETQYF
V gene: TRBV12-3/TRBV12-4; D gene: .; clone size: .; J gene: TRBJ1-1; CDR3 DNA: TGTGCCAGCAGCCCGGGGTCTGGACTACCGGCATCTGAAGCTTTCTTT; CDR3 protein: CASSPGSGLPASEAFF
V gene: TRBV13; D gene: TRBD2; clone size: .; J gene: TRBJ2-1; CDR3 DNA: TGTGACAGCAGCCTGTCCGGGGCGGGAGGGCCCAGGCAGTTCTTC; CDR3 protein: CDSSLSGAGGPRQFF
V gene: TRBV2; D gene: .; clone size: many; J gene: TRBJ1-6; CDR3 DNA: TGTGCCACCCGGGACGGGAATTCACCCCTCCACTTT; CDR3 protein: CATRDGNSPLHF
V gene: TRBV7-9; D gene: .; clone size: many; J gene: TRBJ1-2; CDR3 DNA: TGTGCCAGCAGCTTAGCGGCAGGGCTGCATGGCTACACCTTC; CDR3 protein: CASSLAAGLHGYTF
V gene: TRBV4-1; D gene: .; clone size: .; J gene: TRBJ1-2; CDR3 DNA: TGCGCCAGCAGCGAAGGGGGGGGCAGGTATGGCTACACCTTC; CDR3 protein: CASSEGGGRYGYTF
V gene: TRBV30; D gene: TRBD2; clone size: few; J gene: TRBJ2-7; CDR3 DNA: TGTGCGCGGGACTACAGCTCCTACGAGCAGTACTTC; CDR3 protein: CARDYSSYEQYF